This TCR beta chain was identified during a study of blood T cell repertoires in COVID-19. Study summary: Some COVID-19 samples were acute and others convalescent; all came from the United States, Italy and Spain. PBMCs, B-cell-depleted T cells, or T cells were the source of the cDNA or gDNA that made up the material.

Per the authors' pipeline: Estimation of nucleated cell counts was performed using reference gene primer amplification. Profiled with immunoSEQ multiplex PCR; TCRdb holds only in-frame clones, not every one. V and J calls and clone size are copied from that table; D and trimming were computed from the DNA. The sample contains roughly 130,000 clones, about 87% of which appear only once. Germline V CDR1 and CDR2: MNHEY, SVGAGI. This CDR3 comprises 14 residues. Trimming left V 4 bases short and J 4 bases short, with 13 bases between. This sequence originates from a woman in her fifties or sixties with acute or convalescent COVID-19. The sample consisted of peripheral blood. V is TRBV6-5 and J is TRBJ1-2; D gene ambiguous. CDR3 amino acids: CASSSGSFSYGYTF. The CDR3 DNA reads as TGTGCCAGCAGTTCCGGGTCATTCTCCTATGGCTACACCTTC.